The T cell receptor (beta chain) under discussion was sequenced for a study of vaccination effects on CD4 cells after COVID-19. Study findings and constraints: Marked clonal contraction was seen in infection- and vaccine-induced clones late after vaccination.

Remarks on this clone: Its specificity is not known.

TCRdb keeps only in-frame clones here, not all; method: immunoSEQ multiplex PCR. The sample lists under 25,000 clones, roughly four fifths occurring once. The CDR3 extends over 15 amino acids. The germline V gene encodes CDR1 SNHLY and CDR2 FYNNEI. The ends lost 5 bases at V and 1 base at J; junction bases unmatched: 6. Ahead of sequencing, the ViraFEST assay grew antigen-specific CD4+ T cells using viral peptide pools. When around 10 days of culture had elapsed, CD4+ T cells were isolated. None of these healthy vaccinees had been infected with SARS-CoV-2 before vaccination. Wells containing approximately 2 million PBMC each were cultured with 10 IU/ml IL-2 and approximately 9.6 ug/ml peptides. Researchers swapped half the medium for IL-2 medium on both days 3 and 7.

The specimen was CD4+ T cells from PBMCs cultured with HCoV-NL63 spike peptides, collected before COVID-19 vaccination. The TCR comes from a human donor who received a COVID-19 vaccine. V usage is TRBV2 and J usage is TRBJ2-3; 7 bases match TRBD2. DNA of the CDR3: TGTGCCAGCAGTCCACGGGCGGGAGGCACAGATACGCAGTATTTT. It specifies CASSPRAGGTDTQYF. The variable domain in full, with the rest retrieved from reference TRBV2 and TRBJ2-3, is EPEVTQTPSHQVTQMGQEVILRCVPISNHLYFYWYRQILGQKVEFLVSFYNNEISEKSEIFDDQFSVERPDGSNFTLKIRSTKLEDSAMYFCASSPRAGGTDTQYFGPGTRLTVL.